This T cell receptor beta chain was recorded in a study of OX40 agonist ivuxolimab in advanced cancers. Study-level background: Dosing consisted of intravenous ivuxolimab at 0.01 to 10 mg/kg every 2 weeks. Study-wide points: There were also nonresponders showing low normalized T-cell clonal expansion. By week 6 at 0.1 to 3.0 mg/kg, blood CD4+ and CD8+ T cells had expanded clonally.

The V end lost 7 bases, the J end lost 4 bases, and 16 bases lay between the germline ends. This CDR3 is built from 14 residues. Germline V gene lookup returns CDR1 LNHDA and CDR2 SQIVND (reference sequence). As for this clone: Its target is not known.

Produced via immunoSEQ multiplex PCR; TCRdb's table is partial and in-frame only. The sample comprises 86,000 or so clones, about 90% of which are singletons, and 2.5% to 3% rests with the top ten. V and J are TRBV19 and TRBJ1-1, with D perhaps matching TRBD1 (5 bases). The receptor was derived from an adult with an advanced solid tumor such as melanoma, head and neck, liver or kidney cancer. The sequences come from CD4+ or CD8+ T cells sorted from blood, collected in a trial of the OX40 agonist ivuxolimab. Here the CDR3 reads CASTLQGLSTEAFF. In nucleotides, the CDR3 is TGTGCCAGTACCCTTCAGGGATTGAGCACTGAAGCTTTCTTT. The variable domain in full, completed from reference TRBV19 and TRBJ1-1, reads DGGITQSPKYLFRKEGQNVTLSCEQNLNHDAMYWYRQDPGQGLRLIYYSQIVNDFQKGDIAEGYSVSREKKESFPLTVTSAQKNPTAFYLCASTLQGLSTEAFFGQGTRLTVV.